This note documents a single TCR beta chain sequence. Using genomic DNA as the template, TCR beta VDJ and CDR3 profiling was carried out. One entry per CDR3 protein results from TCRdb running MiXCR on the reads. The repertoire holds around 190,000 distinct CDR3 sequences, with almost 50% as singletons. The sample originates from a study of CD8+CD57+ T cells in acquired aplastic anemia. For sequencing, patients were chosen who had shown expansion of CD8+CD57+ cells by flow cytometry. This CDR3 spans 15 amino acids. Germline CDR1 reads LNHDA; CDR2 reads SQIVND (reference sequence). V shed 5 bases and J shed 5 bases, with 18 bases lying between them.

The chain recombines TRBV19 with TRBJ2-5; D may be TRBD1 (6 bases). Sequenced sample: sorted CD4+, CD8+, or CD8+CD57+ T cells (not recorded which) from PBMCs. This receptor was obtained from a human donor with aplastic anemia. The DNA of the CDR3 is TGTGCCAGTAGTCCGGACAGTTTCGGCGGGGAGACCCAGTACTTC. It yields the protein CASSPDSFGGETQYF.